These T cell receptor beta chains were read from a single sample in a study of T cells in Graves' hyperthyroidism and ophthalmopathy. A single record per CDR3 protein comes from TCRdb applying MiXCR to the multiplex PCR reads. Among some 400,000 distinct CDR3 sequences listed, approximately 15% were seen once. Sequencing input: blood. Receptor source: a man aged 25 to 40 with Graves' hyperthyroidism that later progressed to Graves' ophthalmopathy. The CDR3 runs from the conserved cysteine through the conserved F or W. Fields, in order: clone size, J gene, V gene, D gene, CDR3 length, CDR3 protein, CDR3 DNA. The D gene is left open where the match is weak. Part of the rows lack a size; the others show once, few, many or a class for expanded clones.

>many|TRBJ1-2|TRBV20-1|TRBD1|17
CSASATGTGGLRNGYTF
TGCAGTGCTAGCGCAACCGGGACAGGGGGCTTAAGAAACGGCTACACCTTC
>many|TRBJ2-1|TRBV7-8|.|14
CASRSLGWDNEQFF
TGTGCCAGCAGATCCTTAGGGTGGGACAATGAGCAGTTCTTC
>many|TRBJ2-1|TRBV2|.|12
CAMQLGAMEQFF
TGTGCCATGCAGCTGGGGGCCATGGAGCAGTTCTTC
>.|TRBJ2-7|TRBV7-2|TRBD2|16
CASSPARTSAAYEQYF
TGTGCCAGCAGCCCAGCCCGGACTAGCGCCGCCTACGAGCAGTACTTC
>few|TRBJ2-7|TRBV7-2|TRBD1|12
CASSTTGGEQYF
TGTGCCAGCAGCACTACAGGGGGCGAGCAGTACTTC
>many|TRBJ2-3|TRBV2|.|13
CASSPGRTDTQYF
TGTGCCAGCAGTCCCGGCCGCACAGATACGCAGTATTTT
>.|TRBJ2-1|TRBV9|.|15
CASSVVGGLHNEQFF
TGTGCCAGCAGCGTAGTAGGTGGGCTACACAATGAGCAGTTCTTC
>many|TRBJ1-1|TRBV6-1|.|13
CASSDRISSEAFF
TGTGCCAGCAGTGATCGAATATCCAGTGAAGCTTTCTTT
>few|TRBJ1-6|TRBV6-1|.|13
CASSVDSNSPLHF
TGTGCCAGCAGTGTAGACAGTAATTCACCCCTCCACTTT
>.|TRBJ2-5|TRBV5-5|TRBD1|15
CASSLRQGHGETQYF
TGTGCCAGCAGCCTGCGACAGGGGCATGGAGAGACCCAGTACTTC
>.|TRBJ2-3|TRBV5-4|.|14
CASSSGAGTDTQYF
TGTGCCAGCAGCTCAGGGGCCGGCACAGATACGCAGTATTTT
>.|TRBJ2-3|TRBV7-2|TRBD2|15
CASSSRGGGGNTQYF
TGTGCCAGCAGCTCCCGCGGGGGAGGCGGGAATACGCAGTATTTT
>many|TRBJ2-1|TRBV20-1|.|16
CSAIDRGAPDYNEQFF
TGCAGTGCGATCGACCGAGGGGCCCCCGACTACAATGAGCAGTTCTTC
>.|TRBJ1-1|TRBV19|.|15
CASSEDIHIYTEAFF
TGTGCCAGTAGTGAGGACATCCACATCTACACTGAAGCTTTCTTT
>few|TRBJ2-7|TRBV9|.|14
CASSVEGGDGKQYF
TGTGCCAGCAGCGTAGAAGGGGGAGACGGTAAGCAGTACTTC
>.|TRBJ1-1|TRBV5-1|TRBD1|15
CASSYYRDRGGEAFF
TGCGCCAGCAGCTACTACCGGGACAGGGGAGGAGAGGCTTTCTTT
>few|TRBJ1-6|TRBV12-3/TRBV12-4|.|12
CASRHSDSPLHF
TGTGCCAGCAGACACAGTGATTCACCCCTCCACTTT
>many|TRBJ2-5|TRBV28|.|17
CASSPRTRVSSKETQYF
TGTGCCAGCAGTCCTCGGACAAGGGTGTCTTCGAAGGAGACCCAGTACTTC
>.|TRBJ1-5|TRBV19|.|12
CASKLGNQPQHF
TGTGCCAGTAAGTTAGGGAATCAGCCCCAGCATTTT
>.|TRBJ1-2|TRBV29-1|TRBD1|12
CSVGQGGNGYTF
TGCAGCGTTGGGCAGGGGGGCAATGGCTACACCTTC
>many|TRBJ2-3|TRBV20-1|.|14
CSARHRIVTDTQYF
TGCAGTGCTAGGCACAGGATAGTCACAGATACGCAGTATTTT
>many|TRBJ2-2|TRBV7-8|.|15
CASSLAAADTGELFF
TGTGCCAGCAGCTTGGCGGCGGCTGACACCGGGGAGCTGTTTTTT
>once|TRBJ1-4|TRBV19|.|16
CASSMNRIALNEKLFF
TGTGCCAGTAGTATGAACAGGATCGCACTTAATGAAAAACTGTTTTTT
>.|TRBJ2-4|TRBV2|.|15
CASSDAGTTKNIQYF
TGTGCCAGCAGTGACGCCGGGACAACCAAAAACATTCAGTACTTC
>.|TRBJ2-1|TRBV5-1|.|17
CASSPGVAEAHYNEQFF
TGCGCCAGCAGCCCCGGAGTAGCGGAGGCCCACTACAATGAGCAGTTCTTC
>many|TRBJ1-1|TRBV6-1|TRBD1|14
CASSSQGWATEAFF
TGTGCCAGCAGTTCACAGGGGTGGGCCACTGAAGCTTTCTTT
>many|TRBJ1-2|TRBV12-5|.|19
CASTTKPPGTTSFRYGYTF
TGTGCTAGTACTACTAAACCCCCCGGGACTACCAGTTTTCGCTATGGCTACACCTTC
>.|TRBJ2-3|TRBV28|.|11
CASSLRNTQYF
TGTGCCAGCAGTTTAAGAAATACGCAGTATTTT
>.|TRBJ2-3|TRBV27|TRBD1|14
CASSRTGDTDTQYF
TGTGCCAGCAGCCGGACAGGGGACACAGATACGCAGTATTTT
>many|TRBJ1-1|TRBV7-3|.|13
CASSLGGRTEAFF
TGTGCCAGCAGCCTCGGAGGGCGCACTGAAGCTTTCTTT
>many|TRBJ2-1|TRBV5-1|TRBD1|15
CASSLVGTVRDEQFF
TGCGCCAGCAGCTTGGTTGGGACAGTTAGGGATGAGCAGTTCTTC
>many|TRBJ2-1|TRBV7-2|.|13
CASSPTSYNGQFF
TGTGCCAGCAGCCCGACTTCCTACAATGGGCAGTTCTTC
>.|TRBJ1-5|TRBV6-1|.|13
CASSQGFDQPQHF
TGTGCCAGCAGCCAGGGATTCGACCAGCCCCAGCATTTT
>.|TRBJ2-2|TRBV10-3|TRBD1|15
CAISSGTANTGELFF
TGTGCCATCAGTTCCGGGACAGCTAACACCGGGGAGCTGTTTTTT
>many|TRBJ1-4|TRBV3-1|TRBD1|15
CASSFPGTGNEKLFF
TGTGCCAGCAGCTTCCCCGGGACAGGAAATGAAAAACTGTTTTTT
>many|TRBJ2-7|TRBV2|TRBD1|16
CASSPGQGVRSYEQYF
TGTGCCAGCAGTCCCGGACAGGGGGTAAGGTCCTACGAGCAGTACTTC
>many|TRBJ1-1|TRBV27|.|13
CATSWGLNTEAFF
TGTGCCACCTCGTGGGGGTTGAACACTGAAGCTTTCTTT
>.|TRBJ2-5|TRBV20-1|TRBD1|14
CSATIPGTGGPQYF
TGCAGTGCTACGATCCCCGGGACAGGGGGACCCCAGTACTTC
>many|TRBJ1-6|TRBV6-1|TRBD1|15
CASHGTGGYNSPLHF
TGTGCCAGCCATGGGACAGGCGGCTATAATTCACCCCTCCACTTT
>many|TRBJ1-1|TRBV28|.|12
CASSYGRTEAFF
TGTGCCAGCAGTTACGGTCGGACTGAAGCTTTCTTT
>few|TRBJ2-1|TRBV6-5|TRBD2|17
CASSYSSLAGGRPEQFF
TGTGCCAGCAGTTACTCATCTCTTGCGGGGGGGAGACCTGAGCAGTTCTTC
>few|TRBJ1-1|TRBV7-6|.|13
CASSLASGAEAFF
TGTGCCAGCAGCTTAGCCAGTGGGGCTGAAGCTTTCTTT
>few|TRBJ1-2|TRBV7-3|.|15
CASSLIARKGYGYTF
TGTGCCAGCAGCTTAATCGCCCGCAAGGGCTATGGCTACACCTTC
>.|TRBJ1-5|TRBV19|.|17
CASSFRGGMLGNQPQHF
TGTGCCAGTAGTTTCAGGGGAGGTATGTTGGGCAATCAGCCCCAGCATTTT
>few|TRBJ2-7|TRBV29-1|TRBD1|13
CSVRTGSSYEQYF
TGCAGCGTCCGGACAGGGAGCTCCTACGAGCAGTACTTC
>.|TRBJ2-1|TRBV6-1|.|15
CASSELGTLYNEQFF
TGTGCCAGCAGTGAACTAGGGACGCTATACAATGAGCAGTTCTTC
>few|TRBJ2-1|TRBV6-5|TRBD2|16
CASSYYGLAVYNEQFF
TGTGCCAGCAGTTACTATGGACTAGCGGTCTACAATGAGCAGTTCTTC
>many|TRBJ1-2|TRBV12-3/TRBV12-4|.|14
CASSFGVANYGYTF
TGTGCCAGCAGTTTTGGAGTAGCCAACTATGGCTACACCTTC
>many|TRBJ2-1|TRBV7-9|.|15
CASSPRGFSYNEQFF
TGTGCCAGCAGCCCCAGGGGCTTCTCCTACAATGAGCAGTTCTTC
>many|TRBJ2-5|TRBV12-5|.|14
CASGLGRGEETQYF
TGTGCTAGTGGTTTGGGCAGGGGGGAAGAGACCCAGTACTTC
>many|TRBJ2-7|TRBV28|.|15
CASSPNTGKNYEQYF
TGTGCCAGCAGTCCCAATACCGGCAAAAATTACGAGCAGTACTTC
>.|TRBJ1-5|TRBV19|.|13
CASSIARDQPQHF
TGTGCCAGTAGTATAGCCAGGGATCAGCCCCAGCATTTT
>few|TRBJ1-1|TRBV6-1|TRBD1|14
CASRGQAENTEAFF
TGTGCCAGCAGAGGACAGGCTGAGAACACTGAAGCTTTCTTT
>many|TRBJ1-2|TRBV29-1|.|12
CSVEMSNYGYTF
TGCAGCGTTGAAATGTCTAACTATGGCTACACCTTC
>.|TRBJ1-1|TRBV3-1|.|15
CASNLAGRENTEAFF
TGTGCCAGCAATCTAGCTGGACGGGAGAACACTGAAGCTTTCTTT
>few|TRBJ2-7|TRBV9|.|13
CASSVSPDYEQYF
TGTGCCAGCAGCGTATCCCCTGACTACGAGCAGTACTTC
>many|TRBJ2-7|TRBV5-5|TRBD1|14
CASSWTGLTYEQYF
TGTGCCAGCAGCTGGACAGGTCTTACCTACGAGCAGTACTTC
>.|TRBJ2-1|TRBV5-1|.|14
CASSLLSGLGEQFF
TGCGCCAGCAGCTTGTTATCTGGGTTAGGTGAGCAGTTCTTC
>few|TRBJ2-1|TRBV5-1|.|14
CASSLWGTPSEQFF
TGCGCCAGCAGCTTGTGGGGGACACCCTCCGAGCAGTTCTTC
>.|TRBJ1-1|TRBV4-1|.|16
CASSRLWAGKNTEAFF
TGCGCCAGCAGCCGCCTTTGGGCAGGGAAGAACACTGAAGCTTTCTTT